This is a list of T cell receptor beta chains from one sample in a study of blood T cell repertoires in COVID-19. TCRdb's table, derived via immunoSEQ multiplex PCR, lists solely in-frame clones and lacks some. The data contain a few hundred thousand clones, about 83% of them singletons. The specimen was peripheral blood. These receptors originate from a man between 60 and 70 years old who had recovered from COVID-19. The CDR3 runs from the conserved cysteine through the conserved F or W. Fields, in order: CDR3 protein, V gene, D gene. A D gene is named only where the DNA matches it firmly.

cdr3_aa: CASRDRGSNEQYF
v_call: TRBV12-3/TRBV12-4
d_call: TRBD1

cdr3_aa: CASSPGGAGTDTQYF
v_call: TRBV18
d_call: TRBD2

cdr3_aa: CASRLVGRGPYEQYF
v_call: TRBV12-2
d_call: .

cdr3_aa: CASSVDWIAGLYEQYF
v_call: TRBV9
d_call: TRBD2

cdr3_aa: CASSTPDGRGPQHF
v_call: TRBV6-2/TRBV6-3
d_call: .

cdr3_aa: CASYSGALTFTDTQYF
v_call: TRBV2
d_call: TRBD2

cdr3_aa: CATSDLGQGEGYTF
v_call: TRBV24-1
d_call: .

cdr3_aa: CASSLAVIAGGNTGELFF
v_call: TRBV11-3
d_call: TRBD2

cdr3_aa: CASSRIGQGAYNEQFF
v_call: TRBV7-2
d_call: TRBD1

cdr3_aa: CASSKRGSSSYEQYF
v_call: TRBV28
d_call: .

cdr3_aa: CASSQVGWTGPGRQETQYF
v_call: TRBV7-6
d_call: .

cdr3_aa: CAWRGLDRGNYGYTF
v_call: TRBV30
d_call: TRBD1

cdr3_aa: CASSLSPDTEAFF
v_call: TRBV5-5
d_call: .

cdr3_aa: CASSSWTGDGYTF
v_call: TRBV12-3/TRBV12-4
d_call: TRBD1

cdr3_aa: CASSGTGMETQYF
v_call: TRBV2
d_call: TRBD1

cdr3_aa: CASSVGNTGSSGNTIYF
v_call: TRBV5-5
d_call: .

cdr3_aa: CASSQDEHSSGEQFF
v_call: TRBV3-1/TRBV3-2
d_call: .

cdr3_aa: CASSGTYMNTEAFF
v_call: TRBV6-5
d_call: .

cdr3_aa: CASSLDWQNTGELFF
v_call: TRBV11-2
d_call: .

cdr3_aa: CASSLLGGGHEQYF
v_call: TRBV28
d_call: TRBD2

cdr3_aa: CASSSNRVGTNEKLFF
v_call: TRBV7-8
d_call: .

cdr3_aa: CASSPSYQETQYF
v_call: TRBV28
d_call: .

cdr3_aa: CAISDYGGSATNEKLFF
v_call: TRBV10-3
d_call: .

cdr3_aa: CASSQDHAAEDYGYTF
v_call: TRBV4-3
d_call: .

cdr3_aa: CASSQEGTGNSPLHF
v_call: TRBV4-3
d_call: TRBD1

cdr3_aa: CASSPGTGNEQFF
v_call: TRBV9
d_call: TRBD1

cdr3_aa: CASSEDPNEAYNEQFF
v_call: TRBV6-1
d_call: .

cdr3_aa: CASGHADRDSPLHF
v_call: TRBV25-1
d_call: TRBD1

cdr3_aa: CASSFFGISVGTPYEQYF
v_call: TRBV5-1
d_call: .

cdr3_aa: CASSLQGADTDTQYF
v_call: TRBV5-1
d_call: TRBD1

cdr3_aa: CAWSGGLRVF
v_call: TRBV30
d_call: TRBD2

cdr3_aa: CAWSVHMNTEAFF
v_call: TRBV30
d_call: .

cdr3_aa: CASSHTLAGGQGEQFF
v_call: TRBV7-3
d_call: .

cdr3_aa: CASSLGQGVPSYEQYF
v_call: TRBV7-6
d_call: TRBD1

cdr3_aa: CASSVGSLTGNTIYF
v_call: TRBV9
d_call: .

cdr3_aa: CASSLVGQRNEKLFF
v_call: TRBV5-1
d_call: TRBD1

cdr3_aa: CASSQDTGLGNQPQHF
v_call: TRBV3-1/TRBV3-2
d_call: .

cdr3_aa: CASSEGGTYGYTF
v_call: TRBV9
d_call: .

cdr3_aa: CATSDLVRDLNEQFF
v_call: TRBV24-1
d_call: .

cdr3_aa: CASSLFGGDGYTF
v_call: TRBV7-3
d_call: .

cdr3_aa: CASRDGQGYTGELFF
v_call: TRBV5-1
d_call: .

cdr3_aa: CASSQGGGVVETEAFF
v_call: TRBV4-3
d_call: .

cdr3_aa: CASRSLAGGTGELFF
v_call: TRBV4-2
d_call: TRBD2

cdr3_aa: CASSLQGQNTEAFF
v_call: TRBV7-3
d_call: .

cdr3_aa: CASSQGQGGYGYTF
v_call: TRBV28
d_call: TRBD1

cdr3_aa: CASSLGQANQPQHF
v_call: TRBV5-1
d_call: .

cdr3_aa: CATSARGSGANVLTF
v_call: TRBV24-1
d_call: .

cdr3_aa: CASSLGQGNTEAFF
v_call: TRBV18
d_call: TRBD1

cdr3_aa: CASSSGTGGDSEQYF
v_call: TRBV7-3
d_call: TRBD1

cdr3_aa: CASSVTSGYEQYF
v_call: TRBV9
d_call: TRBD2

cdr3_aa: CASRRGRVNTEAFF
v_call: TRBV13
d_call: .

cdr3_aa: CASRPLVTSGRFTGELFF
v_call: TRBV19
d_call: TRBD2